What follows are 10 T cell receptor beta chains derived from one specimen sequenced in a study of blood T cell repertoires in COVID-19. The repertoire was sequenced with immunoSEQ multiplex PCR; TCRdb's copy has only in-frame clones and lacks some. This sample carries 200,000 to 250,000 clones, 82% of them seen once, and the ten largest clones take 4.7%. The sequencing input was peripheral blood. The receptors here all came from a woman aged 65 to 85 with acute or convalescent COVID-19.

The V gene is TRBV7-9, the J gene TRBJ2-1; D call uncertain. There are 12 residues in the CDR3. V shed 4 bases and J shed 6 bases, with 7 bases lying between them. Germline assignment: CDR1 SEHNR and CDR2 FQNEAQ (reference sequence). The CDR3 DNA reads TGTGCCAGCAGCTATGAGAGCAATGAGCAGTTCTTC. This encodes CASSYESNEQFF.

The gene calls are TRBV7-9 and TRBJ1-4, with 7 positions matching TRBD1. The CDR3 covers 18 residues. V lost 1 base to trimming and J lost 0 bases; unmatched junction nucleotides: 8. CDR1 is SEHNR and CDR2 is FQNEAQ in the germline V gene (reference sequence). CDR3 sequence (DNA): TGTGCCAGCAGCTTAGTGGGCAGGGGGTCTGCAACTAATGAAAAACTGTTTTTT. Its protein product is CASSLVGRGSATNEKLFF.

The rearrangement links TRBV7-9 to TRBJ1-6; possible D gene TRBD1, 5 bases. Germline V gene data show CDR1 as SEHNR and CDR2 as FQNEAQ (reference sequence). This CDR3 contains 13 residues. V dropped 7 bases and J dropped 9 bases, with 13 bases sitting between them. In DNA form, the CDR3 reads TGTGCCAGCACCTGGGGGACTGTTTCACCCCTCCACTTT. Translation gives CASTWGTVSPLHF.

The V and J genes are TRBV19 and TRBJ1-2; possibly TRBD1 for D (6 bases). V was shortened by 7 bases and J by 2 bases, with 14 bases between the two germline ends. The CDR3 sequence is 14 residues long. The V gene's germline CDR1 is LNHDA and CDR2 SQIVND (reference sequence). CDR3 amino acids: CASTTGQGNYGYTF. As DNA, the CDR3 is TGTGCCAGTACCACCGGGCAGGGGAACTATGGCTACACCTTC.

V is TRBV9 and J is TRBJ2-5; TRBD2 matches at 10 bases. The CDR3 extends over 17 amino acids. Germline V gives CDR1 SGDLS, CDR2 YYNGEE. The junction had 12 bases not matched to a gene; V was cut back by 0 bases and J by 7 bases. The CDR3 region has the DNA TGTGCCAGCAGCGTAGAGCCTAGCGGGGGCCCAAGGGGGACCCAGTACTTC. This encodes CASSVEPSGGPRGTQYF. The full variable domain, rest sourced from reference TRBV9 and TRBJ2-5, is DSGVTQTPKHLITATGQRVTLRCSPRSGDLSVYWYQQSLDQGLQFLIQYYNGEERAKGNILERFSAQQFPDLHSELNLSSLELGDSALYFCASSVEPSGGPRGTQYFGPGTRLLVL.

The gene calls are TRBV19 and TRBJ1-6, with D hard to call. The V and J ends lost 8 bases and 9 bases respectively, with 11 bases between them. The CDR3 totals 12 residues. In germline, CDR1 is LNHDA, CDR2 SQIVND (reference sequence). CDR3 region: CASWRVGSPLHF. In DNA form, the CDR3 reads TGTGCCAGTTGGCGGGTGGGTTCACCCCTCCACTTT.

Here the CDR3 DNA reads TGTGCCACCAGTGACCCAGCCTGGGACACGAACACCGGGGAGCTGTTTTTT. The encoded protein is CATSDPAWDTNTGELFF. This chain joins TRBV24-1 and TRBJ2-2, with D perhaps matching TRBD1 (6 bases). CDR3 length: 17 residues. Trimming cost V 4 bases and J 0 bases, with 14 bases left between them. In germline, CDR1 is KGHDR, CDR2 SFDVKD.

In DNA, the CDR3 is TGTGCCAGCAGCACTCGAAGCGGGTCGATAGGCAATCAGCCCCAGCATTTT. Translating gives CASSTRSGSIGNQPQHF. The gene calls are TRBV21-1 and TRBJ1-5. TRBV21-1 is an annotated pseudogene. The CDR3 has 17 amino acids.

The chain employs TRBV4-2 and TRBJ2-5; maybe TRBD2 (6 bases). CDR1 and CDR2 (germline): LGHNA, YNFKEQ. The CDR3 totals 14 residues. Trimming stripped 1 base from V and 7 bases from J, with 13 bases between. The CDR3 nucleotides are TGTGCCAGCAGCCAAGCGGCAGGGACTGGGACCCAGTACTTC. Translated, it gives CASSQAAGTGTQYF.

The chain combines TRBV9 with TRBJ1-1; TRBD1 matches 8 bases. Trimming removed 0 bases from V and 1 base from J; junction bases left unmatched: 11. The CDR3 spans 18 residues. Germline V gene sequence: CDR1 SGDLS, CDR2 YYNGEE. Here the CDR3 DNA reads TGTGCCAGCAGCGTAGTTCCCTACCGTGGACAGGGGAACACTGAAGCTTTCTTT. Protein sequence: CASSVVPYRGQGNTEAFF.